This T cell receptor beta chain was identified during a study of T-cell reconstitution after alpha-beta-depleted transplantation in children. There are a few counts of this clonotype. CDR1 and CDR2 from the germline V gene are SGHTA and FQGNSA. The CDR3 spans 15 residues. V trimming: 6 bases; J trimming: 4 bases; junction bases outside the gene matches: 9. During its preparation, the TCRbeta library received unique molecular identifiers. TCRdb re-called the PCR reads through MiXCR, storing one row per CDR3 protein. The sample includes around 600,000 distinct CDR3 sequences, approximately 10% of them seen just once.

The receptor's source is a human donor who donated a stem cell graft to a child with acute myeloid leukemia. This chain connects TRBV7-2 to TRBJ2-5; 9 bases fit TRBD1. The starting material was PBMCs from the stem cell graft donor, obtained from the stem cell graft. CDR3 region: CASSQSTGGAETQYF. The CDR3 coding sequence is TGTGCCAGCAGTCAATCAACAGGGGGCGCAGAGACCCAGTACTTC. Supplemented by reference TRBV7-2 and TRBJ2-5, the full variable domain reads GAGVSQSPSNKVTEKGKDVELRCDPISGHTALYWYRQSLGQGLEFLIYFQGNSAPDKSGLPSDRFSAERTGGSVSTLTIQRTQQEDSAVYLCASSQSTGGAETQYFGPGTRLLVL.